Listed here are 17 T cell receptor beta chains from one sample, sequenced in a study of blood T cells in healthy people across ages. Sample-barcoded 5' priming and a J-beta primer mix drove a second PCR of about 6 to 12 cycles. Using its own MiXCR run on the 5' RACE reads, TCRdb lists one record per CDR3 protein. The sample lists 1.5 million to 2 million distinct CDR3 sequences, approximately 50% occurring once. Sequencing was performed on blood. These receptors all come from a woman in her forties in good health.

A few counts support this clonotype. The CDR3 nucleotides are TGCGCCAGCAGCCAAACCCTAACAGGGCTCTCCTACAATGAGCAGTTCTTC. It yields the protein CASSQTLTGLSYNEQFF. The chain is built from TRBV4-3 and TRBJ2-1; the D gene is possibly TRBD1 (6 bases). V lost 2 bases, J lost 0 bases, and 14 bases lay in between. Germline CDR1 and CDR2: LGHNA and YSLEER. The CDR3 length is 17 residues.

The V gene is TRBV12-3 or TRBV12-4, the J gene TRBJ2-1, with D tentatively TRBD1 or TRBD2 (6 bases each). The CDR3 runs 13 residues. V was clipped by 4 bases and J by 10 bases, with 14 bases between them. This CDR3 is CASSSRGSGEQFF. Here the CDR3 DNA reads TGTGCCAGCAGTTCCAGGGGAAGCGGGGAGCAGTTCTTC.

V usage is TRBV25-1 and J usage is TRBJ1-4, with 7 nucleotides matching TRBD1. CDR1 and CDR2 from the germline V gene are MGHDK and SYGVNS. Trimming removed 6 bases from V and 3 bases from J; junction bases left unmatched: 10. The CDR3 has 16 residues. Here the CDR3 reads CASSGEQGRPNEKLFF. For the CDR3, the DNA is TGTGCCAGCAGCGGGGAACAGGGGCGTCCTAATGAAAAACTGTTTTTT. The complete variable domain, with remaining parts taken from reference TRBV25-1 and TRBJ1-4, reads EADIYQTPRYLVIGTGKKITLECSQTMGHDKMYWYQQDPGMELHLIHYSYGVNSTEKGDLSSESTVSRIRTEHFPLTLESARPSHTSQYLCASSGEQGRPNEKLFFGSGTQLSVL.

The V and J genes are TRBV7-2 and TRBJ1-6; D is perhaps TRBD1 (5 bases). Germline V gene data show CDR1 as SGHTA and CDR2 as FQGNSA. CDR3 length equals 15 residues. With 5 bases removed from V and 4 bases from J, the gap between germline ends came to 12 bases. The DNA for the CDR3 is TGTGCCAGCAGCCCTACGGAGGGGTATAATTCACCCCTCCACTTT. Its protein is CASSPTEGYNSPLHF.

The CDR3 is CASSYLRSGQGEGYEQYF. CDR3 bases: TGTGCCAGCAGTTACTTAAGGTCCGGACAGGGGGAAGGCTACGAGCAGTACTTC. The chain carries TRBV6-5 and TRBJ2-7; 10 bases line up with TRBD1. The CDR3 extends over 18 amino acids. V lost 1 base, J lost 3 bases, and 12 bases stayed unmatched. Looked up from germline, CDR1 is MNHEY and CDR2 is SVGAGI.

V gene TRBV9 combines with J gene TRBJ2-1; D might be TRBD2 (5 bases). The length of the CDR3 is 16 residues. The germline V and J ends were trimmed by 0 bases and 4 bases, with 14 bases remaining between them. The V gene's germline CDR1 is SGDLS and CDR2 YYNGEE. CDR3 coding DNA: TGTGCCAGCAGCGTAGAGGTAACGGGGTTTTACAATGAGCAGTTCTTC. Amino acid sequence: CASSVEVTGFYNEQFF.

This clonotype was counted between two and nine times. The chain has TRBV6-2 or TRBV6-3 and TRBJ2-1; 7 bases line up with TRBD1. Trimming cost V 6 bases and J 9 bases; bases outside gene matches: 5. CDR1 and CDR2 (germline): MNHEY, SVGEGT. This CDR3 has 12 residues. The CDR3 reads CASRRGQGEQFF. The CDR3 bases are TGTGCCAGCAGAAGGGGGCAAGGTGAGCAGTTCTTC.

The rearrangement links TRBV7-8 to TRBJ2-3; tentative D call: TRBD2 (5 bases). CDR3 size: 13 residues. The germline V gene encodes CDR1 SGHVS and CDR2 FQNEAQ. Trimming took off 6 bases at V and 3 bases at J, with 10 bases between the two ends. CDR3 nucleotides: TGTGCCAGCAGGCACGGGAAGACAGATACGCAGTATTTT. This translates into CASRHGKTDTQYF. The full variable domain, with the rest looked up from reference TRBV7-8 and TRBJ2-3, is GAGVSQSPRYKVAKRGQDVALRCDPISGHVSLFWYQQALGQGPEFLTYFQNEAQLDKSGLPSDRFFAERPEGSVSTLKIQRTQQEDSAVYLCASRHGKTDTQYFGPGTRLTVL.

The chain recombines TRBV9 with TRBJ2-5; D not resolved. Per germline, CDR1 SGDLS and CDR2 YYNGEE. This CDR3 is built from 13 residues. V was pared by 3 bases and J by 2 bases, with 8 bases between. CDR3 sequence: CASSGRLQETQYF. The CDR3 coding sequence is TGTGCCAGCAGCGGGAGATTACAAGAGACCCAGTACTTC.

The chain employs TRBV20-1 and TRBJ2-7, with D perhaps matching TRBD2 (6 bases). V dropped 5 bases and J dropped 4 bases, with 30 bases sitting between them. This CDR3 region has 18 residues. CDR1 is DFQATT and CDR2 is SNEGSKA in the germline V gene (reference sequence). The CDR3 loop is CSASLARLENRFRYEQYF. The CDR3 DNA follows: TGCAGTGCTTCTCTGGCGAGACTAGAAAATCGTTTTCGGTACGAGCAGTACTTC.

V and J are TRBV9 and TRBJ2-1, with a tentative D call TRBD2 (7 bases). Germline V lookup: CDR1 SGDLS, CDR2 YYNGEE. This CDR3 is 13 amino acids long. Trimming took 7 bases from V and 5 from J, leaving 13 bases between them. The CDR3 DNA follows: TGTGCCAGCGGGGGGGGGCCGAACAATGAGCAGTTCTTC. Residues: CASGGGPNNEQFF.

CDR3 region: CASSPSTGGRPQHF. The CDR3 DNA follows: TGTGCCAGCAGTCCCTCGACAGGGGGTAGGCCCCAGCATTTT. J is TRBJ1-5 and V is TRBV28, with TRBD1 identical over 9 bases. The CDR3 consists of 14 residues. V was clipped by 5 bases and J by 9 bases; unmatched bases: 8. Germline CDR1 reads MDHEN; CDR2 reads SYDVKM.

The gene calls are TRBV6-1 and TRBJ1-5; D is unclear. The V end lost 8 bases, the J end lost 6 bases, and 14 bases lay between the germline ends. Germline-derived CDR1 and CDR2 are MNHNS and SASEGT. CDR3 length: 13 amino acids. This CDR3 is CASGGGLGQPQHF. Here the CDR3 DNA reads TGTGCCAGCGGTGGTGGGTTGGGTCAGCCCCAGCATTTT.

The V and J genes are TRBV27 and TRBJ1-5; D remains unclear. In germline, CDR1 is MNHEY, CDR2 SMNVEV (reference sequence). The CDR3 length is 14 residues. Trimming shortened V by 5 bases and J by 2 bases, and 10 bases separated the two germline ends. The CDR3 region is CASSGFGGNQPQHF. CDR3 bases: TGTGCCAGCAGTGGGTTCGGGGGCAATCAGCCCCAGCATTTT.

A note on this clonotype: A read error may be the cause here, since a much bigger clone is one base away. The chain carries TRBV10-3 and TRBJ2-1; 11 bases are a match to TRBD1. The DNA matches TRBJ2-7 better at its end, which makes the J call doubtful. Per the germline V gene, CDR1 is ENHRY and CDR2 is SYGVKD. This CDR3 spans 19 amino acids. The CDR3 sequence is CAISSGTGGERSSYNEQYF. DNA for the CDR3: TGTGCCATCAGTTCCGGGACAGGGGGGGAGCGGAGCTCCTACAATGAGCAGTACTTC.

The chain couples TRBV29-1 to TRBJ1-4; D perhaps matches TRBD1 (5 bases). This CDR3 comprises 15 residues. Trimming took off 0 bases at V and 10 bases at J, with 18 bases between the two ends. Germline assignment: CDR1 SQVTM and CDR2 ANQGSEA. CDR3 bases: TGCAGCGTTGAAGATCCAGGGTCTCAGGATGGAAAACTGTTTTTT. It is translated as CSVEDPGSQDGKLFF.

CDR3 sequence (DNA): TGTGCCAGCAGCTTCGGAAGGGCCCAGTTCTTC. It encodes CASSFGRAQFF. The chain recombines TRBV11-3 with TRBJ2-1; no clear D gene. V shed 3 bases and J shed 13 bases, with 10 bases lying between them. This CDR3 comprises 11 residues. Germline CDR1 is SGHNT and CDR2 is YENEEA.